The TCR beta chain under discussion was sequenced for a study of metastatic and nonmetastatic thyroid tumors. Study-wide background: Repertoires were compared across blood and tumor or nodule tissue from malignant and benign thyroid patients.

This clone is labeled medium-sized (0.01 to 0.1%). The same CDR3 arises from other DNA sequences in this sample as well. Looked up from germline, CDR1 is MGHRA and CDR2 is YSYEKL. Trimming shortened V by 3 bases and J by 4 bases, and 7 bases separated the two germline ends. CDR3 size: 13 residues. TCRdb re-called clones from the PCR reads using MiXCR. The table lists about 24,000 clones, roughly 21% of them singletons, with roughly 13% in the top ten. Thyroid surgery had not been preceded by any treatment in any patient. Sequences were obtained from blood. The source is a male donor with papillary thyroid cancer or a benign thyroid nodule (not recorded which). Some clones in this sample may be carry-over from other donors' samples. The gene calls are TRBV4-1 and TRBJ1-3; no clear D gene. CDR3 amino acids: CASSQTRGNTIYF. DNA of the CDR3: TGCGCCAGCAGCCAGACCCGCGGAAACACCATATATTTT.